These 5 T cell receptor beta chains originate from one sample sequenced in a study of T cells in localized non-small cell lung cancer. The assay was immunoSEQ multiplex PCR, and TCRdb's table has in-frame clones only and misses some. The repertoire holds about 46,000 clones, with under 90% as singletons. The source was peripheral blood mononuclear cells, collected before any cancer treatment. These receptors all stem from a man aged 40 to 70 with stage III lung adenocarcinoma.

This clone showed up just a few times. The chain recombines TRBV16 with TRBJ2-7; possible D gene TRBD1, 6 bases. V was clipped by 0 bases and J by 5 bases, with 11 bases between them. CDR1 and CDR2 from the germline V gene are KGHSY and FQNENV. This CDR3 has 14 amino acids. The DNA of the CDR3 is TGTGCCAGCAGCCAATCTCCCACAGGGAACGAGCAGTACTTC. It specifies CASSQSPTGNEQYF. The full variable domain, with the rest looked up from reference TRBV16 and TRBJ2-7, is GEEVAQTPKHLVRGEGQKAKLYCAPIKGHSYVFWYQQVLKNEFKFLISFQNENVFDETGMPKERFSAKCLPNSPCSLEIQATKLEDSAVYFCASSQSPTGNEQYFGPGTRLTVT.

The chain joins TRBV6-4 to TRBJ2-6; possible D gene TRBD2, 7 bases. The germline V gene has CDR1 MRHNA and CDR2 SNTAGT. The CDR3 covers 15 residues. Trimming removed 6 bases from V and 1 base from J, with 10 bases in between. Here the CDR3 DNA reads TGTGCCAGCAGAGAGGGGGGGTCTGGGGCCAACGTCCTGACTTTC. This encodes CASREGGSGANVLTF.

The chain links TRBV6-5 to TRBJ1-1; D perhaps matches TRBD1 (5 bases). This CDR3 contains 14 residues. V lost 0 bases, J lost 11 bases, and 16 bases lay in between. Germline V lookup: CDR1 MNHEY, CDR2 SVGAGI. CDR3 coding DNA: TGTGCCAGCAGTTACTCGAATGGTCCGGGGGAGGCTTTCTTT. It codes for CASSYSNGPGEAFF.

The CDR3: CASSKVLEDEQFF. CDR3 sequence (DNA): TGTGCCAGCAGCAAGGTCCTCGAGGATGAGCAGTTCTTC. This chain connects TRBV5-4 to TRBJ2-1; no clear D gene. V was shortened by 4 bases and J by 8 bases, with 13 bases between the two germline ends. Per the germline V gene, CDR1 is SGHNT and CDR2 is YYREEE (reference sequence). This CDR3 is built from 13 residues.

This chain uses TRBV6-4 with TRBJ1-1; possible D gene TRBD1, 5 bases. V was clipped by 4 bases and J by 4 bases, with 13 bases between them. Germline-derived CDR1 and CDR2 are MRHNA and SNTAGT. The CDR3 extends over 14 amino acids. CDR3 coding DNA: TGTGCCAGCAGTGTCCCCCCGAGGGGCACTGAAGCTTTCTTT. Its protein is CASSVPPRGTEAFF.